The 5 T cell receptor beta chains given below trace back to one sample, sequenced in a study of T cell responses to AZD1222 COVID-19 vaccine. Here immunoSEQ multiplex PCR was the method, and the copy in TCRdb shows in-frame clones only, minus some. Among over 100,000 clones listed, 70% to 90% were seen once. Sequencing was performed on peripheral blood, taken on day 0 of AZD1222 vaccination. The source is an adult in good health.

This clone was picked up one time. This sequence joins TRBV30 and TRBJ1-5; unclear D gene. Germline assignment: CDR1 GTSNPN and CDR2 SVGIG (reference sequence). V was trimmed by 0 bases and J by 4 bases, leaving 13 bases between them. The CDR3 loop spans 15 amino acids. The CDR3 region has the DNA TGTGCCTGGAGTGTACGGAGGGTACGGAATCAGCCCCAGCATTTT. Protein product: CAWSVRRVRNQPQHF.

The table lists this clone with a count of one. The chain combines TRBV5-1 with TRBJ1-6; D may be TRBD1 (6 bases). Trimming took off 4 bases at V and 0 bases at J, with 8 bases between the two ends. This CDR3 region has 15 residues. The germline gives CDR1 SGHRS, CDR2 YFSETQ. CDR3 sequence: CASSGGYSYNSPLHF. CDR3 DNA: TGCGCCAGCAGCGGGGGCTACTCCTATAATTCACCCCTCCACTTT.

This clone appeared a few times. The V gene is TRBV19, the J gene TRBJ1-2; 9 bases align to TRBD1. The CDR3 is 16 amino acids. Unmatched junction bases numbered 10, after V lost 6 bases and J lost 2 bases. Germline CDR1 and CDR2: LNHDA and SQIVND (reference sequence). Written as DNA, the CDR3 is TGTGCCAGTAGACCCCTACAGGGGGCTGCCAACTATGGCTACACCTTC. This gives the protein CASRPLQGAANYGYTF.

The chain links TRBV5-5 to TRBJ1-4; D not resolved. The germline CDR1 and CDR2 sequences are SGHKS and YYEKEE (reference sequence). Deletions cut 4 bases from V and 6 bases from J, with 13 bases between. The CDR3 length is 14 residues. CDR3 DNA sequence: TGTGCCAGCAGCCGAGGAGGGCAGGATGAAAAACTGTTTTTT. Residues: CASSRGGQDEKLFF.

This clone was recorded a few times. The chain employs TRBV5-1 and TRBJ2-7, with a weak D call TRBD1 (6 bases). The CDR3 runs 14 residues. Germline CDR1 is SGHRS and CDR2 is YFSETQ. With 4 bases removed from V and 5 bases from J, the gap between germline ends came to 16 bases. CDR3 nucleotides: TGCGCCAGCAGCCCCATACCAGGGGCCCACGAGCAGTACTTC. Its translation: CASSPIPGAHEQYF.